Reported below is one T cell receptor beta chain. Its specificity is not known. Germline V CDR1 and CDR2: SGHDT, YYEEEE. V lost 6 bases and J lost 3, with 14 bases in between. The CDR3 length is 14 residues. The data were taken from a study of T cell responses to AZD1222 COVID-19 vaccine. Regarding the study as a whole: Spike-wide coverage was observed for vaccine-associated CD4 TCRs, with dominant responses at 160-218 and 743-854.

The method was immunoSEQ multiplex PCR; TCRdb's version includes in-frame clones alone and lacks a portion of them. The sample has around 130,000 clones; roughly 85% are singletons. The material sequenced was peripheral blood, taken on day 0 of MenACWY control vaccination. The rearrangement joins TRBV5-6 to TRBJ2-3; D is ambiguous. The clonotype originates from an adult in good health. The CDR3 bases are TGTGCCAGCACCCCACCGGCGGAAACAGATACGCAGTATTTT. Its translation: CASTPPAETDTQYF.